This T cell receptor (beta chain) was recorded in a study of glioma-infiltrating T cells. Points from the study as a whole: CDR3 overlap between tissue and blood was very small. Tissue-blood divergence was below expectation in non-neoplastic patients, above in gliomas.

Using RNA template, CDR3s of TCR alpha and beta were amplified with iRepertoire arm-PCR. For one-step reverse transcription and amplification, 100-400 ng of tissue mRNA or PBMC total RNA was used. TCRdb fed the multiplex PCR reads into MiXCR, producing one record per CDR3 protein. The data show about 180,000 distinct CDR3 sequences, under 55% seen once. Trimming took 0 bases from V and 7 from J, leaving 10 bases between them. From germline, CDR1 is MNHNY and CDR2 SVGAGI (reference sequence). CDR3 size: 14 residues. Concerning this clonotype itself: Antigen: not known.

The sequence derives from a human donor with low-grade glioma or glioblastoma, undergoing nonglioma brain surgery, or in good health (not recorded which). The chain employs TRBV6-6 and TRBJ2-4; D unresolved. The sample taken for sequencing was glioma tissue, nonneoplastic brain tissue, or PBMCs (not recorded which). CDR3 loop: CASSYSMSGNIQYF. The DNA of the CDR3 is TGTGCCAGCAGTTACTCGATGTCCGGGAACATTCAGTACTTC.